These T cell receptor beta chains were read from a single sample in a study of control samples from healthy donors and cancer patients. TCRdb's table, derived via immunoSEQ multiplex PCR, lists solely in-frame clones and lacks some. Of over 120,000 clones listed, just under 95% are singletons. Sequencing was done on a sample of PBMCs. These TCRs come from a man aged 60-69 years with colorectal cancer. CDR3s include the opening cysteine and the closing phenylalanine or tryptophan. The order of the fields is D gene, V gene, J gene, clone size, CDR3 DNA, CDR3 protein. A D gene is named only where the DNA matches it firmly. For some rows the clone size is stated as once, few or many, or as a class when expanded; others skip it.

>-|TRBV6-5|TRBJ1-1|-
TGTGCCAGCAGTTTCGACCGTGGCAGGTTGAACACTGAAGCTTTCTTT
CASSFDRGRLNTEAFF
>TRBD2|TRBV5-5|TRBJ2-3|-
TGTGCCAGCAGCTTGAATTTAGCGGGGGCCACCGGAGATACGCAGTATTTT
CASSLNLAGATGDTQYF
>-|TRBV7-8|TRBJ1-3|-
TGTGCCAGCAGCTTATCAGGTTTGAGCTCTGGAAACACCATATATTTT
CASSLSGLSSGNTIYF
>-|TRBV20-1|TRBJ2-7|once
TGCAGTGCTAGTTGGCAGGGGACGGTGCACTACGAGCAGTACTTC
CSASWQGTVHYEQYF
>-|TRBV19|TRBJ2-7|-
TGTGCCAGTAGTAACCCCTATCGGGGCAGGGGCGAGCAGTACTTC
CASSNPYRGRGEQYF
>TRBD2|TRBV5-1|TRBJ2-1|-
TGCGCCAGCAGCTTGACTAGCGCAAGCTCCTACAATGAGCAGTTCTTC
CASSLTSASSYNEQFF
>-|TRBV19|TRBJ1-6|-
TGTGCCAGTACTTACCTGAATAATTCACCCCTCCACTTT
CASTYLNNSPLHF
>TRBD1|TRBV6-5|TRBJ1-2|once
TGTGCCAGCAGTCTTCAGGGGGCTGACTATGGCTACACCTTC
CASSLQGADYGYTF
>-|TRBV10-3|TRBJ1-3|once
TGTGCCATCAGTGAGCCCCGGCCGACTGGAAACACCATATATTTT
CAISEPRPTGNTIYF
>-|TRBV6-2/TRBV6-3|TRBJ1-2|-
TGTGCCAGCAGTTACGAAGGGAGGTATGGCTACACCTTC
CASSYEGRYGYTF
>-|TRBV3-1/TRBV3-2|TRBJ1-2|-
TGTGCCAGCAGCCAAGGTGCGGGTGGGAACTATGGCTACACCTTC
CASSQGAGGNYGYTF
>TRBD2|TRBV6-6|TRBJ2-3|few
TGTGCCAGCAGTACCCGGGGGGGTACAGATACGCAGTATTTT
CASSTRGGTDTQYF
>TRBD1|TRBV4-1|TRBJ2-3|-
TGCGCCAGCAGCCAAGGGACAGGGTTATCAGATACGCAGTATTTT
CASSQGTGLSDTQYF
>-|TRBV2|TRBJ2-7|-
TGTGCCAGCACCGGAGAGGGGGTCAAAGGCTACGAGCAGTACTTC
CASTGEGVKGYEQYF
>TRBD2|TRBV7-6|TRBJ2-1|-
TGTGCCAGCAGCGCCGCGGGGGGCCCCCGGGCCAATGAGCAGTTCTTC
CASSAAGGPRANEQFF
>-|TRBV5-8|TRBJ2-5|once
TGTGCCAGCAGCTTGCGATGGGAGTCCCAAGAGACCCAGTACTTC
CASSLRWESQETQYF
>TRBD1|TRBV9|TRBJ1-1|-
TGTGCCAGCAGCGTCTTACCACAGGGGCCGGGGACTGAAGCTTTCTTT
CASSVLPQGPGTEAFF
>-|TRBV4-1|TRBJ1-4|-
TGCGCCAGCAGCCCTCGGTCCCTCGAAAGGGTGTTTTTT
CASSPRSLERVFF
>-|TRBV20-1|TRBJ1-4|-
TGCAGTGCTAGTAACGGACCCCATGAAAAACTGTTTTTT
CSASNGPHEKLFF
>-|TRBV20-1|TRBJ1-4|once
TGCAGTGCTCTCCTGGGGGAAAAACTGTTTTTT
CSALLGEKLFF
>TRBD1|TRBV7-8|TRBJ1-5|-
TGTGCCAGCAGCTTACGCCCGGGACAGAGCAATCAGCCCCAGCATTTT
CASSLRPGQSNQPQHF
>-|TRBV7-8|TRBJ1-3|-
TGTGCCAGCCGGCAGGGGTCAGGAGGAAACACCATATATTTT
CASRQGSGGNTIYF
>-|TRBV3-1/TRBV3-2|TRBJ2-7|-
TGTGCCAGCAGCCCCGGAGTCAGTGGCCGGGGCGAGCAGTACTTC
CASSPGVSGRGEQYF
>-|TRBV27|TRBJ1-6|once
TGTGCCAGCAAATCCCCCCATTCACCCCTCCACTTT
CASKSPHSPLHF
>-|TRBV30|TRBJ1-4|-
TGTGCCTGGGGCCGAGGGGGGGAAGGTGAAAAACTGTTTTTT
CAWGRGGEGEKLFF
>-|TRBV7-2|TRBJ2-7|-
TGTGCCAGCAGCTTAATAGCATCCTACGAGCAGTACTTC
CASSLIASYEQYF
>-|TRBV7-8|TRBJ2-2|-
TGTGCCAGCAGCCCCGCAGGTCGCACCGGGGAGCTGTTTTTT
CASSPAGRTGELFF
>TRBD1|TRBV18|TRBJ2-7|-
TGTGCCAGCTCACCGCAGGGGGATGTCGACTACGAGCAGTACTTC
CASSPQGDVDYEQYF
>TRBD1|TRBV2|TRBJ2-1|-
TGTGCCAGCGCCCAGGGGGCTACATTCTACAATGAGCAGTTCTTC
CASAQGATFYNEQFF
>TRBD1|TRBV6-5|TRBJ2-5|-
TGTGCCAGCAGTAACGGACAGGGGGTAGAGACCCAGTACTTC
CASSNGQGVETQYF
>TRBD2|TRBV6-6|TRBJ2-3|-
TGTGCCAGCAGTCAGGTCGGCGGGGGAGCCCACCGGGCGCAGTATTTT
CASSQVGGGAHRAQYF
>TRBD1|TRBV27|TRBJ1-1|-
TGTGCCAGCAGTTCCCATCCAGGGGGTTTTGAAGCTTTCTTT
CASSSHPGGFEAFF
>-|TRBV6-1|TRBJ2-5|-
TGTGCCAGCAGTGAAGCCAGGGCGACCTCGCAAGAGACCCAGTACTTC
CASSEARATSQETQYF
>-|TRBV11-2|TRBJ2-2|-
TGTGCCAGCAGCTTATGGCGAGGCACCGGGGAGCTGTTTTTT
CASSLWRGTGELFF
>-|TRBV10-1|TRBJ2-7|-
TGCGCCAGCAGCTCTTTCTCGGGGCCGTCCTACGAGCAGTACTTC
CASSSFSGPSYEQYF
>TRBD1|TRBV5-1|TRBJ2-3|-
TGCGCCAGCAGCTCAGGACAGGGGATCACAGATACGCAGTATTTT
CASSSGQGITDTQYF
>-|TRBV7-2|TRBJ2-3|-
TGTGCCAGCAGCTTAAGGGTTACCACAGATACGCAGTATTTT
CASSLRVTTDTQYF
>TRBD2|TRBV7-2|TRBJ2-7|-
TGTGCCAGCAGCTTCGGGGGGACCTTATACGAGCAGTACTTC
CASSFGGTLYEQYF
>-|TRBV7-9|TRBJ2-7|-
TGTGCCAGCAGCTCCTACTACGAGCAGTACTTC
CASSSYYEQYF
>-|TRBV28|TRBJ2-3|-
TGTGCCAGCAGTTTAGCAGGGCCAACTAGCACAGATACGCAGTATTTT
CASSLAGPTSTDTQYF
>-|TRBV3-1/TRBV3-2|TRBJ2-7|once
TGTGCCAGCAGCCCAGGGAAGGGACTTTGGGGTTCCTACGAGCAGTACTTC
CASSPGKGLWGSYEQYF
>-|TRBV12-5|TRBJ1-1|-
TGTGCTAGTGGTTTGGTCCCGGGGGGGAGGTACACTGAAGCTTTCTTT
CASGLVPGGRYTEAFF
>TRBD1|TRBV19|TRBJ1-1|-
TGTGCCACCCAGACAGGGGCTTTGGGTAAGGCTTTCTTT
CATQTGALGKAFF
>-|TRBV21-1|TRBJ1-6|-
TGTGCCAGCAGCAAAGTGGCTGGTGGGAGGGGTCGATTTAATTCACCCCTCCACTTT
CASSKVAGGRGRFNSPLHF
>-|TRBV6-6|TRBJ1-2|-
TGTGCCAGCAGGGACACAACTACTAACTATGGCTACACCTTC
CASRDTTTNYGYTF
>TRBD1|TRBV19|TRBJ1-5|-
TGTGCCAGTACAACCAAAACAGGGGCCCTAAATCAGCCCCAGCATTTT
CASTTKTGALNQPQHF
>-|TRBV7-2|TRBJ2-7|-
TGTGCCAGCAGCTTAGGCCCCGGCGAATCCTACGAGCAGTACTTC
CASSLGPGESYEQYF